One and the same sample provided the 30 T cell receptor beta chains below, sequenced in a study of cytomegalovirus exposure and HLA in healthy donors. The PCR employed 60 Vbeta primers together with 13 Jbeta primers. Produced via immunoSEQ multiplex PCR; TCRdb's table is partial and in-frame only. This sample has about 90,000 clones; 67% occur once, and the top ten carry around 1.9%. The sequencing input was PBMCs. These receptors all stem from a man between 25 and 39 years old in good health and CMV-seronegative.

This sequence joins TRBV30 and TRBJ1-6, with a tentative D call TRBD1 (5 bases). The germline V gene encodes CDR1 GTSNPN and CDR2 SVGIG (reference sequence). Trimming stripped 0 bases from V and 4 bases from J, with 25 bases between. There are 20 residues in the CDR3. Here the CDR3 reads CAWSVPHQGLGWEYNSPLHF. CDR3 nucleotides: TGTGCCTGGAGTGTACCCCACCAGGGATTGGGATGGGAATATAATTCACCCCTCCACTTT.

The chain couples TRBV5-4 to TRBJ1-2, with 9 bases lining up with TRBD1. The CDR3 length is 15 residues. CDR1 is SGHNT, CDR2 YYREEE, per germline (reference sequence). V dropped 4 bases and J dropped 2; count of bases not matched to a gene: 6. The CDR3 region has the DNA TGTGCCAGCAGCACCGTACAGGGGGCCAACTATGGCTACACCTTC. Translation: CASSTVQGANYGYTF.

A few counts support this clone. The V call is TRBV29-1, the J call TRBJ1-1; D call uncertain. The CDR3 consists of 13 residues. Germline-derived CDR1 and CDR2 are SQVTM and ANQGSEA. Trimming left V 3 bases short and J 3 bases short, with 11 bases between. Written as DNA, the CDR3 is TGCAGCGTTGAGAGGGAATTGCACACTGAAGCTTTCTTT. Translation gives CSVERELHTEAFF. Looking up the rest from reference TRBV29-1 and TRBJ1-1 gives the full variable domain: SAVISQKPSRDICQRGTSLTIQCQVDSQVTMMFWYRQQPGQSLTLIATANQGSEATYESGFVIDKFPISRPNLTFSTLTVSNMSPEDSSIYLCSVERELHTEAFFGQGTRLTVV.

This clone came up a few times. The chain employs TRBV30 and TRBJ1-5; TRBD1 matches 9 bases. V shed 5 bases and J 4 bases; nucleotides not matched to a gene: 3. Germline V gene data show CDR1 as GTSNPN and CDR2 as SVGIG (reference sequence). CDR3 length: 13 amino acids. In DNA form, the CDR3 reads TGTGCCTGGGCCGGGACAGGGAATCAGCCCCAGCATTTT. This codes for CAWAGTGNQPQHF.

The V and J genes are TRBV9 and TRBJ1-2; D gene uncertain. The CDR3 spans 15 residues. Germline lookup yields CDR1 SGDLS and CDR2 YYNGEE. V was trimmed by 0 bases and J by 4 bases, leaving 13 bases between them. Here the CDR3 DNA reads TGTGCCAGCAGCGTAGCCGTGGGCTCTCTCTATGGCTACACCTTC. Encoded protein: CASSVAVGSLYGYTF.

The V and J genes are TRBV4-3 and TRBJ2-7; D ambiguous. V lost 1 base, J lost 3 bases, and 13 bases lay in between. The length of the CDR3 is 15 residues. Per germline, CDR1 LGHNA and CDR2 YSLEER. The CDR3 nucleotides are TGCGCCAGCAGCCAAGCCCGGCCAGCGATCTACGAGCAGTACTTC. This translates into CASSQARPAIYEQYF.

The chain joins TRBV7-8 to TRBJ2-2; 8 bases are shared with TRBD2. V was clipped by 5 bases and J by 1 base; unmatched bases: 6. Germline loops: CDR1 SGHVS, CDR2 FQNEAQ. This CDR3 is built from 16 residues. CDR3 sequence reads: CASSPLAGQNTGELFF. Here the CDR3 DNA reads TGTGCCAGCAGCCCGTTAGCGGGACAGAACACCGGGGAGCTGTTTTTT. Variable domain in full (rest from reference TRBV7-8 and TRBJ2-2): GAGVSQSPRYKVAKRGQDVALRCDPISGHVSLFWYQQALGQGPEFLTYFQNEAQLDKSGLPSDRFFAERPEGSVSTLKIQRTQQEDSAVYLCASSPLAGQNTGELFFGEGSRLTVL.

The V gene is TRBV5-3, the J gene TRBJ2-1, with TRBD1 matching over 7 bases. TRBV5-3 belongs to the ORF category, with a function that is uncertain. The V and J ends lost 6 bases and 7 bases, in that order; junction bases with no gene match: 10. This CDR3 is 14 amino acids long. The CDR3 DNA is TGTGCCAGAATCCACGAGGGGGCAAGGAATGAGCAGTTCTTC. This sequence encodes CARIHEGARNEQFF.

This chain connects TRBV19 to TRBJ1-1; D gene unclear. V was pared by 5 bases and J by 4 bases, with 14 bases between. The CDR3 runs 14 residues. Looked up from germline, CDR1 is LNHDA and CDR2 is SQIVND (reference sequence). The CDR3 here is CASSGEGWRTEAFF. The DNA of the CDR3 is TGTGCCAGTAGTGGCGAGGGATGGCGCACTGAAGCTTTCTTT.

The chain is built from TRBV11-2 and TRBJ2-7; D call uncertain. CDR1 is SGHAT, CDR2 FQNNGV, per germline. CDR3 length equals 16 residues. V was cut by 1 base and J by 3 bases, with 16 bases left in between. CDR3 sequence reads: CASSLGPGSMVYEQYF. CDR3 DNA: TGTGCCAGCAGCTTAGGTCCGGGTTCTATGGTCTACGAGCAGTACTTC.

This clone showed up just a few times. The V call is TRBV7-8, the J call TRBJ1-3, with D perhaps matching TRBD1 (6 bases). The CDR3 is made up of 14 amino acids. Germline V gives CDR1 SGHVS, CDR2 FQNEAQ. Trimming took 6 bases from V and 4 from J, leaving 13 bases between them. The CDR3 nucleotides read TGTGCCAGCAGGTCCGGGGGGGGCGGAAACACCATATATTTT. As protein: CASRSGGGGNTIYF.

As regards this clone: The sample contains more than one DNA sequence encoding this CDR3. J is TRBJ2-1 and V is TRBV7-3; 7 nucleotides line up with TRBD2. In germline, CDR1 is SGHTA, CDR2 FQGTGA. The length of the CDR3 is 19 residues. With 2 bases clipped from V and 5 bases from J, the junction kept 18 bases outside the gene matches. As DNA, the CDR3 is TGTGCCAGCAGCTTAGTATCCAACCAACCGGGGGGTTTAGACAATGAGCAGTTCTTC. Translating it yields CASSLVSNQPGGLDNEQFF.

The gene calls are TRBV30 and TRBJ1-5, with no clear D. Trimming pared 6 bases from V and 2 bases from J, leaving 14 bases between. This CDR3 has 14 amino acids. Germline CDR1 GTSNPN, CDR2 SVGIG (reference sequence). The CDR3 sequence: CACTRSNGNQPQHF. In DNA form, the CDR3 reads TGTGCCTGTACTAGGTCGAACGGCAATCAGCCCCAGCATTTT. The complete variable domain, with remaining parts taken from reference TRBV30 and TRBJ1-5, reads SQTIHQWPATLVQPVGSPLSLECTVEGTSNPNLYWYRQAAGRGLQLLFYSVGIGQISSEVPQNLSASRPQDRQFILSSKKLLLSDSGFYLCACTRSNGNQPQHFGDGTRLSIL.

V and J are TRBV27 and TRBJ1-5; no reliable D call. V was shortened by 5 bases and J by 0 bases, with 14 bases between the two germline ends. Germline assignment: CDR1 MNHEY and CDR2 SMNVEV (reference sequence). The CDR3 runs to 16 residues. The CDR3 protein is CASSPAAAHSNQPQHF. Written as DNA, the CDR3 is TGTGCCAGCAGTCCAGCGGCGGCCCATAGCAATCAGCCCCAGCATTTT.

The rearrangement links TRBV5-4 to TRBJ1-2; D is unresolved. Trimming shortened V by 0 bases and J by 3 bases, and 12 bases separated the two germline ends. Germline V gene sequence: CDR1 SGHNT, CDR2 YYREEE (reference sequence). This CDR3 has 15 residues. CDR3 in DNA: TGTGCCAGCAGCTTGGATGGGGAGGATTACTATGGCTACACCTTC. The encoded protein is CASSLDGEDYYGYTF.

This chain uses TRBV28 with TRBJ1-1; TRBD1 aligns across 9 bases. CDR3 size: 13 residues. The V gene end was trimmed by 6 bases and the J gene end by 6 bases; junction bases not matched to a gene: 5. CDR1 and CDR2 from the germline V gene are MDHEN and SYDVKM. This CDR3 reads CASSRDRDAEAFF. For the CDR3, the DNA is TGTGCCAGCAGCAGGGACAGGGACGCTGAAGCTTTCTTT.

The V and J genes are TRBV9 and TRBJ2-5; 9 bases are shared with TRBD2. Germline V gives CDR1 SGDLS, CDR2 YYNGEE. CDR3 length: 19 residues. With 4 bases clipped from V and 0 bases from J, the junction kept 16 bases outside the gene matches. The CDR3 spells CASSPQGSGRGGYQETQYF. CDR3 DNA: TGTGCCAGCAGCCCCCAAGGTAGCGGGAGAGGGGGGTACCAAGAGACCCAGTACTTC.

This clone was recorded a few times. The chain combines TRBV6-5 with TRBJ2-5; tentatively, D is TRBD1 (5 bases). The CDR3 consists of 13 residues. Trimming shortened V by 8 bases and J by 1 base, and 11 bases separated the two germline ends. Germline CDR1 and CDR2: MNHEY and SVGAGI. The CDR3 DNA sequence: TGTGCCAGCGGGCTCAGGGTCCAAGAGACCCAGTACTTC. Protein: CASGLRVQETQYF.

This chain uses TRBV5-6 with TRBJ2-2; 7 bases agree with TRBD1. Germline CDR1 and CDR2: SGHDT and YYEEEE. J was trimmed by 2 bases and V by 1 base; bases with no gene match: 2. This CDR3 has 15 residues. CDR3 region: CASSLRGHNTGELFF. CDR3 DNA sequence: TGTGCCAGCAGCTTGAGGGGGCACAACACCGGGGAGCTGTTTTTT.

This clone was seen a single time. The V call is TRBV9, the J call TRBJ2-1, with TRBD1 matching over 8 bases. Germline V CDR1 and CDR2: SGDLS, YYNGEE. This CDR3 spans 12 amino acids. V gave up 7 bases and J gave up 6 bases; unmatched junction bases: 3. The CDR3 here is CASGTGFNEQFF. The CDR3 DNA is TGTGCCAGCGGGACAGGTTTCAATGAGCAGTTCTTC.

The chain recombines TRBV19 with TRBJ1-2; D is perhaps TRBD1 (6 bases). The CDR3 is 14 amino acids. With 7 bases removed from V and 4 bases from J, the gap between germline ends came to 16 bases. The germline V gene encodes CDR1 LNHDA and CDR2 SQIVND (reference sequence). Here the CDR3 DNA reads TGTGCCAGTAAAGACGGGCAAGGGGGCTATGGCTACACCTTC. Its protein product is CASKDGQGGYGYTF.

In DNA, the CDR3 is TGTGCCAGCAGTCAAGAGGGACACCCCTCCTACGAGCAGTACTTC. Its protein is CASSQEGHPSYEQYF. The chain recombines TRBV27 with TRBJ2-7, with D perhaps matching TRBD1 (6 bases). Germline lookup yields CDR1 MNHEY and CDR2 SMNVEV (reference sequence). The CDR3 has 15 residues. The V end was cut by 5 bases, the J end by 0 bases, with 14 bases between.

This chain connects TRBV4-1 to TRBJ1-6, with 7 bases aligning to TRBD1. In germline, CDR1 is MGHRA, CDR2 YSYEKL. Trimming removed 0 bases from V and 4 bases from J; junction bases left unmatched: 6. The CDR3 has 17 amino acids. CDR3: CASSQDRGRGYNSPLHF. DNA for the CDR3: TGCGCCAGCAGCCAAGATCGCGGCAGGGGGTATAATTCACCCCTCCACTTT.

The rearrangement links TRBV28 to TRBJ2-7; 8 bases align to TRBD1. The V gene end was trimmed by 6 bases and the J gene end by 3 bases; junction bases not matched to a gene: 7. The CDR3 extends over 14 amino acids. Germline assignment: CDR1 MDHEN and CDR2 SYDVKM. As DNA, the CDR3 is TGTGCCAGCAGCCTCCGGGACAGGCGCTACGAGCAGTACTTC. As protein: CASSLRDRRYEQYF.

The table lists this clone with a few counts. The chain is built from TRBV4-3 and TRBJ1-1, with 7 bases that match TRBD1. Per the germline V gene, CDR1 is LGHNA and CDR2 is YSLEER. Trimming removed 1 base from V and 4 bases from J; junction bases left unmatched: 15. The CDR3 covers 18 residues. Here the CDR3 DNA reads TGCGCCAGCAGCCAAGGGACCCCCGGTAGGGGGCTGGGCACTGAAGCTTTCTTT. Encoded protein: CASSQGTPGRGLGTEAFF.

This clone was observed a handful of times. The chain has TRBV4-2 and TRBJ1-6; D might be TRBD1 (6 bases). V lost 0 bases and J lost 8, with 11 bases in between. Germline assignment: CDR1 LGHNA and CDR2 YNFKEQ. The CDR3 consists of 15 residues. The CDR3 DNA reads as TGTGCCAGCAGCCAAGATTGGGGGCGTGATTCACCCCTCCACTTT. This sequence encodes CASSQDWGRDSPLHF.

The CDR3 loop reads CASSAPGTSTEAFF. The DNA of the CDR3 is TGTGCCAGTAGTGCCCCCGGGACAAGCACTGAAGCTTTCTTT. V usage is TRBV19 and J usage is TRBJ1-1, with D possibly TRBD1 on 6 matching bases. V lost 5 bases to trimming and J lost 4 bases, with 14 bases between them. The CDR3 spans 14 residues. Germline V gene data show CDR1 as LNHDA and CDR2 as SQIVND (reference sequence).

The chain carries TRBV19 and TRBJ1-2; possible D gene TRBD1, 5 bases. V dropped 8 bases and J dropped 5 bases, with 21 bases sitting between them. The CDR3 sequence is 15 residues long. Germline assignment: CDR1 LNHDA and CDR2 SQIVND (reference sequence). CDR3 amino acids: CASYYRDGLHYGYTF. CDR3 nucleotide sequence: TGTGCCAGTTACTACCGGGACGGACTACATTATGGCTACACCTTC.

V is TRBV7-2 and J is TRBJ1-1; D not resolved. This CDR3 is 14 amino acids long. Germline lookup yields CDR1 SGHTA and CDR2 FQGNSA. V lost 5 bases and J 1 base, leaving 11 bases between the germline ends. The CDR3 DNA sequence: TGTGCCAGCAGCCCCGACGGCGGGAACACTGAAGCTTTCTTT. Residues: CASSPDGGNTEAFF. Looking up the rest from reference TRBV7-2 and TRBJ1-1 gives the full variable domain: GAGVSQSPSNKVTEKGKDVELRCDPISGHTALYWYRQSLGQGLEFLIYFQGNSAPDKSGLPSDRFSAERTGGSVSTLTIQRTQQEDSAVYLCASSPDGGNTEAFFGQGTRLTVV.

J is TRBJ2-3 and V is TRBV7-9; 15 bases fit TRBD2. The CDR3 has 17 residues. V shed 5 bases and J 6 bases; nucleotides not matched to a gene: 9. Germline V gene lookup returns CDR1 SEHNR and CDR2 FQNEAQ (reference sequence). The chain's CDR3 is CASSRTSGGAGPDTQYF. Here the CDR3 DNA reads TGTGCCAGCAGCAGGACTAGCGGGGGGGCGGGGCCCGATACGCAGTATTTT.